This TCR beta chain was captured by sequencing in a study of blood T cell repertoires in COVID-19. Study-wide background: Donors in the United States, Italy and Spain gave samples during acute or convalescent COVID-19. Nucleic acid was either cDNA or gDNA, and it came from T cells, B-cell-depleted T cells, or PBMCs.

With 4 bases clipped from V and 2 bases from J, the junction kept 8 bases outside the gene matches. The CDR3 length is 16 residues. Germline CDR1 and CDR2: MNHEY and SVGEGT. Source study methods: For nucleated cells, counts were estimated from reference gene primer amplification. Some clones are missing from TCRdb's copy, which holds only in-frame ones; the method was immunoSEQ multiplex PCR. That table gives V, J and clone size, and the DNA gave D and trimming. The sample lists around 27,000 clones, roughly 83% occurring once. V gene TRBV6-2 or TRBV6-3 combines with J gene TRBJ2-1; TRBD2 matches at 7 bases. This receptor was identified in a human donor in a cohort sampled during active COVID-19. The sequenced material came from peripheral blood. CDR3 loop: CASSWGPGGPYNEQFF. CDR3 bases: TGTGCCAGCAGTTGGGGACCGGGAGGCCCCTACAATGAGCAGTTCTTC.